This T cell receptor beta chain was sequenced during a study of cytomegalovirus exposure and HLA in healthy donors. The CDR3 contains 15 residues. CDR1 and CDR2 (germline): SEHNR, FQNEAQ (reference sequence). Comments on this clone: Its ends do not fully match the called genes, so a read error is possible.

Researchers ran the PCR with 60 Vbeta and 13 Jbeta primers. TCRdb keeps only in-frame clones here, not all; method: immunoSEQ multiplex PCR. The top ten hold over 2% of the sample, which has around 200,000 clones, around 80% seen once. This sequence was found in a woman aged 45-59 years in good health and CMV-seronegative. Sequencing input: PBMCs. This chain connects TRBV7-9 to TRBJ2-1; 9 bases match TRBD1. CDR3: CSSSSTGGSYNEQFF. CDR3 in DNA: TGTTCCAGCAGCTCGACAGGGGGCTCCTACAATGAGCAGTTCTTC.